This passage covers 4 T cell receptor beta chains from one sample sequenced in a study of CD8+ T cells in alopecia areata listed by TCRdb under 2018. The protocol used for the library was the immunoSEQ multiplex PCR assay. For TCR sequencing, RNA was extracted from every sample and reverse transcribed into cDNA to serve as template. TCRdb took over this immuneACCESS table, retaining in-frame rearrangements with V and J assigned. Such tables are incomplete; in checked studies, under half of the missing clones stem from an unresolved V gene, and the remainder is unexplained. Recorded for this sample are 85,000 to 95,000 clones; over 70% of them occurred a single time. Approximately 15% of the sample goes to the ten largest clones. The treatment or condition label for this specimen denotes: oral pan-JAK inhibitor, 5-10 mg twice daily. Material: CD8+ T cells sorted from blood, obtained at approximately week 42, from a patient treated with tofacitinib. These receptors originate from a human donor with alopecia areata.

This chain connects TRBV29-1 to TRBJ2-7; D remains unclear. The V gene's germline CDR1 is SQVTM and CDR2 ANQGSEA. This CDR3 spans 11 amino acids. Trimming took 2 bases from V and 2 from J, leaving 4 bases between them. In nucleotides, the CDR3 is TGCAGCGTTGAAAAAACCTACGAGCAGTACTTC. It specifies CSVEKTYEQYF.

On this clone: The same CDR3 is also encoded by other DNA sequences in this sample. The rearrangement uses TRBV30 and TRBJ2-7; 10 nucleotides align to TRBD1. The CDR3 totals 14 residues. Losses at the gene ends were 0 bases for V and 2 bases for J; bases not matched to a gene: 1. Per the germline V gene, CDR1 is GTSNPN and CDR2 is SVGIG (reference sequence). CDR3 in DNA: TGTGCCTGGAGTGTAGGACAGGGGGCCTACGAGCAGTACTTC. Its translation: CAWSVGQGAYEQYF.

The count of this clone is one. The rearrangement uses TRBV7-9 and TRBJ2-3; D not certain. In germline, CDR1 is SEHNR, CDR2 FQNEAQ (reference sequence). The CDR3 sequence is 14 residues long. Trimming cost V 10 bases and J 0 bases, with 14 bases left between them. Here the CDR3 reads CATGGRFSTDTQYF. The CDR3 nucleotides are TGTGCCACCGGCGGTAGGTTCAGCACAGATACGCAGTATTTT.

In this sample, this clone turned up once. This chain links TRBV5-1 with TRBJ2-1; D is uncertain. Trimming left V 2 bases short and J 0 bases short, with 9 bases between. Germline values: CDR1 SGHRS, CDR2 YFSETQ. The CDR3 length is 15 residues. CDR3 sequence (DNA): TGCGCCAGCAGCTTTCAACCCAGCTCCTACAATGAGCAGTTCTTC. Its translation is CASSFQPSSYNEQFF. Based on the CDR3 plus reference TRBV5-1 and TRBJ2-1, the full variable domain is KAGVTQTPRYLIKTRGQQVTLSCSPISGHRSVSWYQQTPGQGLQFLFEYFSETQRNKGNFPGRFSGRQFSNSRSEMNVSTLELGDSALYLCASSFQPSSYNEQFFGPGTRLTVL.